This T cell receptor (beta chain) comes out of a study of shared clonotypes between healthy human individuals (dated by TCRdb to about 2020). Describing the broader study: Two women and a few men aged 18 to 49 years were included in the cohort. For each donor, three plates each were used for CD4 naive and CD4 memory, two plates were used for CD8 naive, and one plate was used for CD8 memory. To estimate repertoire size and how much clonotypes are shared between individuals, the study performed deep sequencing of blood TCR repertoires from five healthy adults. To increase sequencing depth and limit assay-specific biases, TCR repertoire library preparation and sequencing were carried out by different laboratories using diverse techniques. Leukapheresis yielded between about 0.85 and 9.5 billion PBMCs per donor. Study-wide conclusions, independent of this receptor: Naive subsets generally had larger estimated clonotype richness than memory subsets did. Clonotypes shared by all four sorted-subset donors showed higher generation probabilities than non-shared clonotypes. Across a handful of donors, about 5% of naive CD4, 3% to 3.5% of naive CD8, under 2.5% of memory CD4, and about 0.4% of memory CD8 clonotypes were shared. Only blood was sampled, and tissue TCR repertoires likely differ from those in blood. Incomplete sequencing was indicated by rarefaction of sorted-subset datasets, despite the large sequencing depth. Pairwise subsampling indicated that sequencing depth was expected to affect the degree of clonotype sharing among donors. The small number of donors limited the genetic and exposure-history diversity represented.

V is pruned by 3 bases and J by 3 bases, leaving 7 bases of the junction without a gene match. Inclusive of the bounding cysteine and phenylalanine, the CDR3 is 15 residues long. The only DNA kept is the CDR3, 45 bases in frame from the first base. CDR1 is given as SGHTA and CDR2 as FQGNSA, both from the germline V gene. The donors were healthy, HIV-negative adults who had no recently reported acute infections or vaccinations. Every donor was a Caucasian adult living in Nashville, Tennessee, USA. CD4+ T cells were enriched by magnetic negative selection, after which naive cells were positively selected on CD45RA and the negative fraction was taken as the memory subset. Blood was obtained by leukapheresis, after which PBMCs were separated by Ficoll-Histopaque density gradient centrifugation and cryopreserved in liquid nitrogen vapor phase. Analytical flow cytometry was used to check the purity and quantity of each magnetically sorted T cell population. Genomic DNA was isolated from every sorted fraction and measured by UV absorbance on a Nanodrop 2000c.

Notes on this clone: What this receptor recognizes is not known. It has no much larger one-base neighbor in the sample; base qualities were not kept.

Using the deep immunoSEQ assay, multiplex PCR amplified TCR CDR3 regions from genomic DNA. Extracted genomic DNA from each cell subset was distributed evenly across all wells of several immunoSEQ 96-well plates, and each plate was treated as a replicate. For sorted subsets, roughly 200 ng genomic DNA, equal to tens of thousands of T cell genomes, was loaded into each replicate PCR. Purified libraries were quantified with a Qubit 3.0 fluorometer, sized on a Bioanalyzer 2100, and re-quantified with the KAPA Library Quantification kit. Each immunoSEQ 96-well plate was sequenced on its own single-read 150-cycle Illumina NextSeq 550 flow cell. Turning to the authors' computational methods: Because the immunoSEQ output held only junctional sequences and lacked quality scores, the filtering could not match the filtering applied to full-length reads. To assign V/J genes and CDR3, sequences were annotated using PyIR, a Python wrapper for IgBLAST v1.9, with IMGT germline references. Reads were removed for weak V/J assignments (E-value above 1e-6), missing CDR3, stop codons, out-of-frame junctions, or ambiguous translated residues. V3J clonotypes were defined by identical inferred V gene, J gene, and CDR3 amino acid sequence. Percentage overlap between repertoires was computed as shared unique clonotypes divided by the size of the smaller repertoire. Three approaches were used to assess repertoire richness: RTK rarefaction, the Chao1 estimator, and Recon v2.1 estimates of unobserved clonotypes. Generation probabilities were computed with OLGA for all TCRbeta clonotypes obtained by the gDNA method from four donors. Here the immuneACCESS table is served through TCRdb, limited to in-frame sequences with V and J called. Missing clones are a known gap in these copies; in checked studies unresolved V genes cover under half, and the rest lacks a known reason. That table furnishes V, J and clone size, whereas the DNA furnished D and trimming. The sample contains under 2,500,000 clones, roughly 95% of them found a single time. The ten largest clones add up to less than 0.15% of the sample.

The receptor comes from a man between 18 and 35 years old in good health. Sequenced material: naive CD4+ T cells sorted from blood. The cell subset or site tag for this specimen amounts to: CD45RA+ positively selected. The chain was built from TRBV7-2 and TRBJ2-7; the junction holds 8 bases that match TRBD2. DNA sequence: TGTGCCAGCAGCTTCGTGGGCGGGGGGCACTACGAGCAGTACTTC. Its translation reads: CASSFVGGGHYEQYF.